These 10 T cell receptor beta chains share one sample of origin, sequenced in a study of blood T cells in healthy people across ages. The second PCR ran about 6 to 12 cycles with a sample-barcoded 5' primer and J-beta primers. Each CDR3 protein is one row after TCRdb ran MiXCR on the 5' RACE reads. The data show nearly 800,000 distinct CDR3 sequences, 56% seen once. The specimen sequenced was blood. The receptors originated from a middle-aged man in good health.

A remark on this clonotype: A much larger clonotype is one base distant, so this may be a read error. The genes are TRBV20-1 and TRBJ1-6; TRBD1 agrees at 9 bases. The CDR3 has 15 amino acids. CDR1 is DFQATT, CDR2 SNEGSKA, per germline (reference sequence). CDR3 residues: CSASSTRQGDSSLHF. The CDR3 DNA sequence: TGCAGTGCTAGCTCAACCCGACAGGGGGATTCATCCCTCCACTTT.

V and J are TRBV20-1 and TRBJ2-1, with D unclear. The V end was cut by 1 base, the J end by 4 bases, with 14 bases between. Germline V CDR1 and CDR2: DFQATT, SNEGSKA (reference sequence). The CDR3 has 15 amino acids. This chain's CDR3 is CSARVNLAWYNEQFF. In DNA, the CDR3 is TGCAGTGCTAGAGTAAATCTCGCTTGGTACAATGAGCAGTTCTTC.

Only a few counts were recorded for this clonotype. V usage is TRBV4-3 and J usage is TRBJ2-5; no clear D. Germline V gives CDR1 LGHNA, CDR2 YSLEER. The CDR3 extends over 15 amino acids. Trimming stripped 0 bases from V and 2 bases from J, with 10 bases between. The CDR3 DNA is TGCGCCAGCAGCCAAGAGCCAATGGGACAAGAGACCCAGTACTTC. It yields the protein CASSQEPMGQETQYF.

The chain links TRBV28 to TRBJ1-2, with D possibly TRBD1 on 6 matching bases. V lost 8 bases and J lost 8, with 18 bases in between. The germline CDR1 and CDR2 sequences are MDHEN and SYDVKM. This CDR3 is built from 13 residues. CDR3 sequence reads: CASVQHGQQGYTF. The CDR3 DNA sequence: TGTGCCAGCGTACAGCACGGACAGCAGGGCTACACCTTC.

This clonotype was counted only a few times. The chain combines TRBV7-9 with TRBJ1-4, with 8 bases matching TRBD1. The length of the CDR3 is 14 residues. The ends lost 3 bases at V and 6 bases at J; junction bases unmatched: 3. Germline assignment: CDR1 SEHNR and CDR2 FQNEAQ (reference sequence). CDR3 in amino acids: CASSLGTGDEKLFF. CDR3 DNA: TGTGCCAGCAGCTTGGGGACAGGAGATGAAAAACTGTTTTTT.

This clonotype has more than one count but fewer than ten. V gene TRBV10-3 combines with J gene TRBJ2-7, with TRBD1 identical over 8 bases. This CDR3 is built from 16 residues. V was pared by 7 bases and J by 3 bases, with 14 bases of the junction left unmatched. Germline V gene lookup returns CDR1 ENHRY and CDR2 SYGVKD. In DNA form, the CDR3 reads TGTGCCATCACGGACAGGGTCTTCCCCGGTGACTACGAGCAGTACTTC. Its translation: CAITDRVFPGDYEQYF.

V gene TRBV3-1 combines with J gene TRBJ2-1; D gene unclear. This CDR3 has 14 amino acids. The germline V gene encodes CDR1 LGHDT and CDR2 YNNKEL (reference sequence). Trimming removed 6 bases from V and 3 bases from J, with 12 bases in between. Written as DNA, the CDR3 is TGTGCCAGCAGGCTCAAAGGGCTCTACAATGAGCAGTTCTTC. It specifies CASRLKGLYNEQFF.

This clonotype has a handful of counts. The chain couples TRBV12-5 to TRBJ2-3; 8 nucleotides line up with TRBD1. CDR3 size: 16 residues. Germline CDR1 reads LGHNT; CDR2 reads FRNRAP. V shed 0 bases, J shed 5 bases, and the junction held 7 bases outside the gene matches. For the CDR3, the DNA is TGTGCTAGTGGTTTGGTGATACAGGGGGTCGGAGATACGCAGTATTTT. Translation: CASGLVIQGVGDTQYF.

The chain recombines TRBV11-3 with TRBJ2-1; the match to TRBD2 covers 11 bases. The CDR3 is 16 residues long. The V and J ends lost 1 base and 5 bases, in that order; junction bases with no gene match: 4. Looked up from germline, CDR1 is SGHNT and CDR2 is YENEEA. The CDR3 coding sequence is TGTGCCAGCAGCTTAGTTGGGACTAGCGGCCACAATGAGCAGTTCTTC. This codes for CASSLVGTSGHNEQFF. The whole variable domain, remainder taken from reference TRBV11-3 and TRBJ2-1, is EAGVVQSPRYKIIEKKQPVAFWCNPISGHNTLYWYLQNLGQGPELLIRYENEEAVDDSQLPKDRFSAERLKGVDSTLKIQPAELGDSAVYLCASSLVGTSGHNEQFFGPGTRLTVL.

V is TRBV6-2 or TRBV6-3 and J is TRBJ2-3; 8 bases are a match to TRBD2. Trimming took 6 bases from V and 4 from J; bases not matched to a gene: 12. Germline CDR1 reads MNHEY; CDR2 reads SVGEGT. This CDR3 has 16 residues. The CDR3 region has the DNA TGTGCCAGCAGGCGATCCGGGACTAGGTCTTCAGATACGCAGTATTTT. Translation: CASRRSGTRSSDTQYF.